Listed below are T cell receptor beta chains from one sample, sequenced in a study of response to subunit inactivated influenza vaccine. One entry per CDR3 protein, called by TCRdb with MiXCR from the RT-PCR reads. The table has 500,000 or so distinct CDR3 sequences, 15% to 20% seen once. The material sequenced was CD4+ T cells sorted from PBMCs, taken around 25 months after vaccination. The receptors stem from a man aged 50-75 years who received an inactivated influenza vaccine. Both conserved end residues are part of each CDR3. The order of the fields is V gene, clone size, J gene, D gene, CDR3 DNA, CDR3 protein. The D gene is left open where the match is weak. Part of the rows lack a size; the others show once, few, many or a class for expanded clones.

v_call: TRBV18
clone_size: few
j_call: TRBJ2-3
d_call: -
cdr3_nt: TGTGCCAGCTCACCACCGATGGTAGATACGCAGTATTTT
cdr3_aa: CASSPPMVDTQYF

v_call: TRBV10-3
clone_size: few
j_call: TRBJ2-5
d_call: TRBD1
cdr3_nt: TGTGCCATCAGCCGCCGGAACAGGGGCTCTGGAGAGACCCAGTACTTC
cdr3_aa: CAISRRNRGSGETQYF

v_call: TRBV15
clone_size: few
j_call: TRBJ2-7
d_call: -
cdr3_nt: TGTGCCACCAGCATTCGTCAGGGTGGCCACGAGCAGTACTTC
cdr3_aa: CATSIRQGGHEQYF

v_call: TRBV29-1
clone_size: -
j_call: TRBJ1-1
d_call: -
cdr3_nt: TGCAGCGTTGAAGACGAACAGGGACGCACTGAAGCTTTCTTT
cdr3_aa: CSVEDEQGRTEAFF

v_call: TRBV5-1
clone_size: many
j_call: TRBJ2-2
d_call: -
cdr3_nt: TGCGCCAGCAGCCAGACAGACACCGGGGAGCTGTTTTTT
cdr3_aa: CASSQTDTGELFF

v_call: TRBV4-3
clone_size: -
j_call: TRBJ2-3
d_call: -
cdr3_nt: TGCGCCAGCAGCCATTCGGGCCCCACAGATACGCAGTATTTT
cdr3_aa: CASSHSGPTDTQYF

v_call: TRBV20-1
clone_size: -
j_call: TRBJ1-6
d_call: TRBD1
cdr3_nt: TGCAGTGCTTTAGACAGGGGGGCCTATAATTCACCCCTCCACTTT
cdr3_aa: CSALDRGAYNSPLHF

v_call: TRBV12-3/TRBV12-4
clone_size: many
j_call: TRBJ2-1
d_call: TRBD2
cdr3_nt: TGTGCCAGCAGTTTTTCCGGGACTAGCGGATCCAATGAGCAGTTCTTC
cdr3_aa: CASSFSGTSGSNEQFF

v_call: TRBV12-3/TRBV12-4
clone_size: -
j_call: TRBJ2-7
d_call: -
cdr3_nt: TGTGCCAGCAGTTCCGGACAGTTCTACGAGCAGTACTTC
cdr3_aa: CASSSGQFYEQYF

v_call: TRBV4-3
clone_size: -
j_call: TRBJ2-6
d_call: -
cdr3_nt: TGCGCCAGCAGCCAAACAGGGCTCCCCAACGTCCTGACTTTC
cdr3_aa: CASSQTGLPNVLTF

v_call: TRBV20-1
clone_size: few
j_call: TRBJ2-2
d_call: -
cdr3_nt: TGCAGTGCTAGAGACGGACGGGAAAGCACCGGGGAGCTGTTTTTT
cdr3_aa: CSARDGRESTGELFF

v_call: TRBV6-2/TRBV6-3
clone_size: -
j_call: TRBJ2-7
d_call: -
cdr3_nt: TGTGCCAGCATCCGGGACACCGCAACCTACGAGCAGTACTTC
cdr3_aa: CASIRDTATYEQYF

v_call: TRBV6-2/TRBV6-3
clone_size: few
j_call: TRBJ2-1
d_call: TRBD2
cdr3_nt: TGTGCCAGCAGTACAAGGACTAGCGGGAGTAATGAGCAGTTCTTC
cdr3_aa: CASSTRTSGSNEQFF

v_call: TRBV6-2/TRBV6-3
clone_size: once
j_call: TRBJ2-1
d_call: TRBD1
cdr3_nt: TGTGCCAGCATTCCTACGGGACAGGGGTTTTCCAATGAGCAGTTCTTC
cdr3_aa: CASIPTGQGFSNEQFF

v_call: TRBV25-1
clone_size: few
j_call: TRBJ2-3
d_call: TRBD1
cdr3_nt: TGTGCCAGCAGTGAACGGGACAGGCCCACAGATACGCAGTATTTT
cdr3_aa: CASSERDRPTDTQYF

v_call: TRBV5-5
clone_size: few
j_call: TRBJ2-1
d_call: -
cdr3_nt: TGTGCCAGCAGCTTGGGCGGGGTAAGCTCCTACAATGAGCAGTTCTTC
cdr3_aa: CASSLGGVSSYNEQFF

v_call: TRBV15
clone_size: -
j_call: TRBJ1-4
d_call: TRBD1
cdr3_nt: TGTGCCACCAGCAGCAGGACAGGGACTCGTGAAAAACTGTTTTTT
cdr3_aa: CATSSRTGTREKLFF

v_call: TRBV11-2
clone_size: many
j_call: TRBJ2-5
d_call: -
cdr3_nt: TGTGCCAGCAGCTTAGGTTTTGGCGGGTCGGAGACCCAGTACTTC
cdr3_aa: CASSLGFGGSETQYF

v_call: TRBV7-9
clone_size: -
j_call: TRBJ1-4
d_call: -
cdr3_nt: TGTGCCAGCAGCTTAGAAGGCAGGGGCCGCGAAAAACTGTTTTTT
cdr3_aa: CASSLEGRGREKLFF

v_call: TRBV3-1
clone_size: -
j_call: TRBJ1-3
d_call: TRBD1
cdr3_nt: TGTGCCAGCAGCCAGGCCCCAGGGGGCTTTGGAAACACCATATATTTT
cdr3_aa: CASSQAPGGFGNTIYF

v_call: TRBV6-2/TRBV6-3
clone_size: few
j_call: TRBJ2-3
d_call: -
cdr3_nt: TGTGCCACCAGGAGGGGAGATACGCAGTATTTT
cdr3_aa: CATRRGDTQYF

v_call: TRBV27
clone_size: many
j_call: TRBJ2-7
d_call: -
cdr3_nt: TGTGCCAGCATCGGGTACTCCTACGAGCAGTACTTC
cdr3_aa: CASIGYSYEQYF

v_call: TRBV6-1
clone_size: -
j_call: TRBJ1-2
d_call: -
cdr3_nt: TGTGCCAGCAGTGAAGTACCAGGGAGAGGGATTATGACTAACTATGGCTACACCTTC
cdr3_aa: CASSEVPGRGIMTNYGYTF

v_call: TRBV5-1
clone_size: -
j_call: TRBJ2-5
d_call: TRBD1
cdr3_nt: TGCGCCAGGTTTGACAGGGGACACCAAGAGACCCAGTACTTC
cdr3_aa: CARFDRGHQETQYF

v_call: TRBV12-3/TRBV12-4
clone_size: few
j_call: TRBJ2-3
d_call: TRBD2
cdr3_nt: TGTGCCAGCAGACAGCGGGGGGCCGGAGATACGCAGTATTTT
cdr3_aa: CASRQRGAGDTQYF

v_call: TRBV7-9
clone_size: -
j_call: TRBJ2-7
d_call: TRBD1
cdr3_nt: TGTGCCAGCACTTCCTGGGGGACAGCTCCCTACGAGCAGTACTTC
cdr3_aa: CASTSWGTAPYEQYF

v_call: TRBV7-9
clone_size: few
j_call: TRBJ2-7
d_call: TRBD2
cdr3_nt: TGTGCCAGCAGCTCACTAGCGGGGTTCTACGAGCAGTACTTC
cdr3_aa: CASSSLAGFYEQYF

v_call: TRBV6-1
clone_size: -
j_call: TRBJ1-6
d_call: TRBD1
cdr3_nt: TGTGCCAGCAGTCCCACAGGGGGGGGTTCACCCCTCCACTTT
cdr3_aa: CASSPTGGGSPLHF

v_call: TRBV7-2
clone_size: -
j_call: TRBJ2-1
d_call: -
cdr3_nt: TGTGCCAGCAGCTTAGCGGCAGCCAGGAGGTACAATGAGCAGTTCTTC
cdr3_aa: CASSLAAARRYNEQFF

v_call: TRBV19
clone_size: -
j_call: TRBJ1-5
d_call: -
cdr3_nt: TGTGCCAGTACCGTATTGGGGGCGGGTTTCGGCAATCAGCCCCAGCATTTT
cdr3_aa: CASTVLGAGFGNQPQHF

v_call: TRBV7-9
clone_size: few
j_call: TRBJ2-1
d_call: -
cdr3_nt: TGTGCCAGCAGCCCCGTAGGGCGGAATGAGCAGTTCTTC
cdr3_aa: CASSPVGRNEQFF

v_call: TRBV15
clone_size: -
j_call: TRBJ2-1
d_call: TRBD2
cdr3_nt: TGTGCCACCAGCAGCGGGACTAGCGATTACAATGAGCAGTTCTTC
cdr3_aa: CATSSGTSDYNEQFF